The rows below give T cell receptor beta chains drawn from one sample of a study of identical twins. Each CDR3 protein gets one entry after TCRdb re-called the 5' RACE reads with MiXCR. The table records some 1,700,000 distinct CDR3 sequences, under 35% of them present only once. The sequenced sample was cord blood. The receptors here all came from a newborn girl in good health. Each CDR3 is given with its conserved first and last residue. The D gene is left open where the match is weak. Only part of the rows carry a size: once, few, many, or a class if the clone is expanded.

>TRBD2|TRBJ2-1|TRBV11-2|NA
CASSPPLAGSYNEQFF
TGTGCCAGCAGCCCTCCCCTAGCGGGCTCCTACAATGAGCAGTTCTTC
>TRBD2|TRBJ2-5|TRBV10-3|few
CATTGTTQETQYF
TGTGCCACCACTGGGACTACCCAAGAGACCCAGTACTTC
>TRBD1|TRBJ1-2|TRBV29-1|few
CSVEDRATGLRGYTF
TGCAGCGTTGAAGATCGAGCGACAGGGCTTAGGGGCTACACCTTC
>TRBD2|TRBJ2-5|TRBV6-1|few
CASSEQLAGQETQYF
TGTGCCAGCAGTGAGCAACTAGCGGGGCAAGAGACCCAGTACTTC
>NA|TRBJ2-7|TRBV7-6|NA
CVSSLVKSSYNEQYF
TGTGTCAGCAGCTTAGTGAAGAGCTCCTACAATGAGCAGTACTTC
>TRBD2|TRBJ2-5|TRBV3-1|NA
CASSLTTSGMEVSGETQYF
TGTGCCAGCAGCCTTACGACTAGCGGGATGGAGGTTTCGGGAGAGACCCAGTACTTC
>NA|TRBJ1-6|TRBV7-6|few
CASSYRDTYNSPLHF
TGTGCCAGCAGCTACCGGGACACCTATAATTCACCCCTCCACTTT
>TRBD2|TRBJ2-3|TRBV25-1|NA
CASSERSSGYPSSTDTQYF
TGTGCCAGCAGTGAACGGTCTAGCGGGTACCCCTCTAGCACAGATACGCAGTATTTT
>NA|TRBJ2-5|TRBV3-1|NA
CASSLGRNEEYF
TGTGCCAGCAGCCTTGGTCGGAACGAGGAGTACTTC
>NA|TRBJ2-1|TRBV5-1|NA
CASSLNGPSSYNEQFF
TGCGCCAGCAGCTTGAACGGACCTAGCTCCTACAATGAGCAGTTCTTC
>TRBD2|TRBJ2-2|TRBV4-1|NA
CASSPSRRGRTGELFF
TGCGCCAGCAGCCCCTCACGGCGGGGGAGGACCGGGGAGCTGTTTTTT
>NA|TRBJ2-5|TRBV27|few
CASSSWLRQETQYF
TGTGCCAGCAGTTCATGGTTGCGGCAAGAGACCCAGTACTTC
>NA|TRBJ1-5|TRBV20-1|few
CSARGTRYSNQPQHF
TGCAGTGCTAGGGGAACACGGTATAGCAATCAGCCCCAGCATTTT
>NA|TRBJ1-4|TRBV5-1|NA
CASSFNSATNEKLFF
TGCGCCAGCAGCTTCAACAGTGCAACTAATGAAAAACTGTTTTTT
>TRBD1|TRBJ1-2|TRBV27|few
CASSLASTGNGYGYTF
TGTGCCAGCAGTTTAGCCTCGACAGGGAATGGCTATGGCTACACCTTC
>NA|TRBJ1-1|TRBV7-9|NA
CASSLAFLTSNTEAFF
TGTGCCAGCAGCCTCGCCTTCTTGACCTCGAACACTGAAGCTTTCTTT
>TRBD1|TRBJ2-7|TRBV20-1|few
CSARGGNRGRYYEQYF
TGCAGTGCTAGAGGGGGGAACAGGGGGCGCTACTACGAGCAGTACTTC
>TRBD1|TRBJ1-1|TRBV20-1|NA
CSARETGGSTEAFF
TGCAGTGCTAGGGAAACAGGGGGCAGCACTGAAGCTTTCTTT
>NA|TRBJ1-5|TRBV3-1|once
CASSQGGGCHNQPQHF
TGTGCCAGCAGCCAAGGTGGGGGGTGCCACAATCAGCCCCAGCATTTT
>TRBD2|TRBJ2-3|TRBV7-2|NA
CASLGGFKDTQYF
TGTGCCAGCCTCGGGGGGTTTAAAGATACGCAGTATTTT
>TRBD2|TRBJ2-7|TRBV2|NA
CASIPYWREPNEQYF
TGTGCCAGCATCCCCTATTGGCGGGAGCCCAATGAGCAGTACTTC
>NA|TRBJ1-1|TRBV29-1|few
CSVAGGLLNTEAFF
TGCAGCGTTGCTGGGGGGCTTCTGAACACTGAAGCTTTCTTT
>NA|TRBJ1-2|TRBV20-1|NA
CSALLLEGGGNSYGYTF
TGCAGTGCCCTACTCTTAGAGGGCGGAGGGAACTCCTATGGCTACACCTTC
>TRBD2|TRBJ2-3|TRBV5-8|NA
CASSPRLAGVSQYF
TGTGCCAGCAGCCCCCGACTAGCGGGAGTATCGCAGTATTTT
>NA|TRBJ1-2|TRBV5-1|NA
CASSLAAHYGYTF
TGCGCCAGCAGCTTGGCGGCTCACTATGGCTACACCTTC
>NA|TRBJ2-1|TRBV12-5|few
CASGLEGRNEQFF
TGTGCTAGTGGTTTGGAGGGTCGCAATGAGCAGTTCTTC
>NA|TRBJ2-3|TRBV12-5|many
CASGLGSRDTQYF
TGTGCTAGTGGTTTGGGGAGTCGGGATACGCAGTATTTT
>TRBD2|TRBJ2-1|TRBV5-1|NA
CASSLGLRGTASGFSYNEQFF
TGCGCCAGCAGCTTGGGGCTTAGGGGGACCGCTAGCGGGTTTTCCTACAATGAGCAGTTCTTC
>TRBD1|TRBJ1-1|TRBV6-1|few
CASSADSIRQGRNTEAFF
TGTGCCAGCAGTGCGGACTCAATTAGACAGGGACGGAACACTGAAGCTTTCTTT
>NA|TRBJ1-6|TRBV20-1|few
CSARFSPLHF
TGCAGTGCTAGGTTTTCACCCCTCCACTTT
>NA|TRBJ1-4|TRBV20-1|NA
CSASVPRALLRNKLFF
TGCAGTGCTAGCGTCCCCAGGGCTCTCTTACGTAATAAACTGTTTTTT